These 30 T cell receptor beta chains were all obtained from the same sample, sequenced in a study of diagnostic markers for celiac disease. TCRdb re-called the reads and gives one entry per CDR3 protein, without DNA. There are about 1,100 distinct CDR3 sequences in the sample, with roughly a tenth held by the top ten. The sample taken for sequencing was either unsorted cells or a sorted T cell fraction (not recorded which). These receptors all come from a human donor.

This clonotype counts as medium-sized by frequency. The chain employs TRBV7-9 and TRBJ2-3; TCRdb picks TRBD1, but there is no DNA to check that call. The CDR3 covers 15 residues. Per the germline V gene, CDR1 is SEHNR and CDR2 is FQNEAQ (reference sequence). CDR3 amino acids: CASSFRTGSTDTQYF.

In terms of frequency, this clonotype is medium-sized. CDR3 loop: CASSEPGSIDSVEQPQHF. The chain joins TRBV10-2 to TRBJ1-5. This CDR3 contains 18 residues. Germline CDR1 and CDR2: WSHSY and SAAADI.

This sequence joins TRBV28 and TRBJ1-6; TCRdb gives TRBD1 as the D gene, but with no DNA this cannot be confirmed. The germline CDR1 and CDR2 sequences are MDHEN and SYDVKM. This CDR3 is built from 14 residues. CDR3 region: CASGYRGINSPLHF.

By frequency, this clonotype is medium-sized. The rearrangement links TRBV7-9 to TRBJ2-1; TCRdb names TRBD1, which stays unverified in the absence of DNA. This CDR3 spans 17 amino acids. Germline V gene data show CDR1 as SEHNR and CDR2 as FQNEAQ (reference sequence). The CDR3 spells CASSFPPEADSYNEQFF.

This clonotype is classed as medium-sized by frequency. The chain employs TRBV19 and TRBJ1-1; TCRdb gives TRBD1 as the D gene, but with no DNA this cannot be confirmed. The CDR3 length is 14 residues. In germline, CDR1 is LNHDA, CDR2 SQIVND (reference sequence). CDR3 in amino acids: CASDQQGENTEAFF.

This clonotype is deemed medium-sized by its frequency. V gene TRBV12-3 or TRBV12-4 combines with J gene TRBJ1-5; checking the TCRdb D call of TRBD1 is not possible without DNA. CDR3 length: 14 residues. CDR3 sequence: CASTLDSVNQPQHF.

The chain carries TRBV5-5 and TRBJ1-3; TCRdb designates TRBD1, a call that cannot be tested without DNA. CDR1 SGHKS and CDR2 YYEKEE come from the germline V gene (reference sequence). This CDR3 comprises 16 residues. CDR3 region: CASSQPGQVSGNTIYF.

This clonotype registers medium-sized (0.01 to 0.1%) by frequency. The chain carries TRBV27 and TRBJ2-5; TCRdb indicates TRBD1, and absent DNA this call remains unverified. The CDR3 has 13 amino acids. Per germline, CDR1 MNHEY and CDR2 SMNVEV (reference sequence). The CDR3: CASASPLQETQYF.

This rearrangement joins TRBV12-3 or TRBV12-4 to TRBJ1-1. The CDR3 runs 14 residues. The CDR3 reads CASSISGMNTEAFF.

The CDR3 here is CASSLGASRTGHYGYTF. The V and J genes are TRBV7-2 and TRBJ1-2; as DNA is missing, the TRBD1 call by TCRdb cannot be tested. The CDR3 runs 17 residues. CDR1 and CDR2 from the germline V gene are SGHTA and FQGNSA.

Considering frequency, this clonotype is large. This chain joins TRBV6-6 and TRBJ1-2; TCRdb selects TRBD1, and the lack of DNA leaves this call unchecked. CDR1 is MNHNY, CDR2 SVGAGI, per germline (reference sequence). The CDR3 extends over 15 amino acids. The CDR3 loop is CASSLGGTANYGYTF.

This clonotype ranks as medium-sized in terms of frequency. The rearrangement uses TRBV25-1 and TRBJ1-6; no DNA is available, so the TRBD1 call from TCRdb remains unchecked. Germline V gene lookup returns CDR1 MGHDK and CDR2 SYGVNS. The CDR3 loop spans 16 amino acids. This chain's CDR3 is CASSPPPGDRGGFLHF.

Its frequency marks this clonotype as large. The chain combines TRBV10-3 with TRBJ1-5. CDR1 is ENHRY and CDR2 is SYGVKD in the germline V gene. The CDR3 is made up of 14 amino acids. CDR3 in amino acids: CAISLGGEAQPQHF.

By frequency, this clonotype registers large (0.1 to 1%). This chain joins TRBV29-1 and TRBJ2-1; TCRdb proposes TRBD1, but this gene call is untestable without DNA. This CDR3 is built from 15 residues. Germline CDR1 is SQVTM and CDR2 is ANQGSEA. The CDR3 protein is CSGYTGTGRYNEQFF.

This clonotype registers large by frequency. This chain connects TRBV12-3 or TRBV12-4 to TRBJ2-1; the D call of TRBD2 rests on TCRdb alone, since no DNA is present to check it. The CDR3 is made up of 17 amino acids. This CDR3 is CASSSTTTSGAYNEQFF.

This clonotype ranks as large in terms of frequency. The V gene is TRBV20-1, the J gene TRBJ2-3; TCRdb's D gene call, TRBD2, goes unchecked for lack of DNA. This CDR3 is 14 amino acids long. CDR1 and CDR2 from the germline V gene are DFQATT and SNEGSKA (reference sequence). The CDR3 region is CSARTSPSTDTQYF.

This clonotype is labeled medium-sized (0.01 to 0.1%) based on frequency. The V call is TRBV27, the J call TRBJ1-6. The V gene's germline CDR1 is MNHEY and CDR2 SMNVEV (reference sequence). CDR3 length equals 12 residues. The CDR3 is CASSYRNSPLHF.

According to its frequency, this clonotype is large. The chain employs TRBV10-3 and TRBJ1-6; TCRdb's D call, TRBD1, is unchecked because there is no DNA. The CDR3 runs 17 residues. Germline lookup yields CDR1 ENHRY and CDR2 SYGVKD. The CDR3 loop reads CAISPGGGPGRNSPLHF.

According to its frequency, this clonotype is large. CDR3 amino acids: CASSRGGRGYTF. The chain joins TRBV19 to TRBJ1-2. CDR3 length equals 12 residues. In germline, CDR1 is LNHDA, CDR2 SQIVND (reference sequence).

By frequency, this clonotype is medium-sized (0.01 to 0.1%). CDR3: CASSLAGRGRLTNEKLFF. This chain uses TRBV7-2 with TRBJ1-4; without DNA, the TCRdb call of TRBD1 cannot be checked. The CDR3 spans 18 residues. Germline V gene sequence: CDR1 SGHTA, CDR2 FQGNSA.

By frequency, this clonotype registers large. The V and J genes are TRBV12-3 or TRBV12-4 and TRBJ1-4; with no DNA, the TCRdb D assignment of TRBD1 cannot be verified. The CDR3 totals 15 residues. The CDR3 protein is CASSLTGGPGEKLFF.

The chain couples TRBV20-1 to TRBJ1-1; TCRdb outputs TRBD1, but without DNA this stays unchecked. Germline CDR1 is DFQATT and CDR2 is SNEGSKA (reference sequence). This CDR3 region has 11 residues. This CDR3 reads CSAEGTGEAFF.

This clonotype is labeled medium-sized (0.01 to 0.1%) based on frequency. V gene TRBV27 combines with J gene TRBJ2-7; TCRdb indicates TRBD1, and absent DNA this call remains unverified. Germline V gives CDR1 MNHEY, CDR2 SMNVEV (reference sequence). This CDR3 spans 15 amino acids. CDR3 loop: CASTSAWTGGNEQYF.

This clonotype is labeled medium-sized based on frequency. The V and J genes are TRBV7-9 and TRBJ2-5; TCRdb reports TRBD1, a call that lacks DNA to check it against. This CDR3 has 17 amino acids. Per germline, CDR1 SEHNR and CDR2 FQNEAQ (reference sequence). This CDR3 reads CASSLVGGTPTRETQYF.

The chain couples TRBV9 to TRBJ2-3; the TRBD1 assignment by TCRdb is unverifiable without DNA. Germline V gene lookup returns CDR1 SGDLS and CDR2 YYNGEE. This CDR3 is 16 amino acids long. The CDR3 is CASSVSPQGATDTQYF.

This clonotype is identified as medium-sized from frequency. V and J are TRBV5-1 and TRBJ1-5. Germline values: CDR1 SGHRS, CDR2 YFSETQ. The CDR3 runs to 17 residues. The CDR3 sequence: CASSASPTAAGNQPQHF. Full variable domain (rest looked up from reference TRBV5-1 and TRBJ1-5): KAGVTQTPRYLIKTRGQQVTLSCSPISGHRSVSWYQQTPGQGLQFLFEYFSETQRNKGNFPGRFSGRQFSNSRSEMNVSTLELGDSALYLCASSASPTAAGNQPQHFGDGTRLSIL.

V usage is TRBV18 and J usage is TRBJ1-4. The CDR3 is 15 amino acids. Germline V gene lookup returns CDR1 KGHSH and CDR2 LQKENI. The CDR3: CASSTGLGTNEKLFF.

This clonotype shows up as medium-sized (0.01 to 0.1%) by frequency. The chain joins TRBV18 to TRBJ1-1; the D call of TRBD1 rests on TCRdb alone, since no DNA is present to check it. CDR1 is KGHSH, CDR2 LQKENI, per germline. There are 13 residues in the CDR3. The CDR3 region is CASSPTATLEAFF.

The chain couples TRBV11-2 to TRBJ2-7; TCRdb selects TRBD1, and the lack of DNA leaves this call unchecked. Looked up from germline, CDR1 is SGHAT and CDR2 is FQNNGV. The CDR3 totals 14 residues. The CDR3 loop is CASSPGTGAYEQYF.

Frequency places this clonotype as large. The rearrangement joins TRBV12-3 or TRBV12-4 to TRBJ1-6; TCRdb's D call of TRBD1 is untestable without DNA. CDR3 size: 15 residues. This chain's CDR3 is CASSSRSGANSPLHF.